This T cell receptor (beta chain) was recovered during a study of identical twins. The donors were all healthy and Caucasian. This clonotype has just a few counts. TCRdb ran MiXCR on the 5' RACE reads and lists one entry per CDR3 protein. The sample lists roughly 240,000 distinct CDR3 sequences, 6.5% to 9% occurring once. This sample also belongs to another study, concerning yellow fever vaccine responses in identical twins.

The TCR was taken from a woman aged 18-30 years in good health. Input material: CD8+ T cells sorted from blood.

CDR3 DNA: TGTGCCAGCAGCAAATTCGGGGGCAGGGATACGCAGTATTTT. Its translation: CASSKFGGRDTQYF. The chain recombines TRBV21-1 with TRBJ2-3; the listed D gene, TRBD1, was not tested against the DNA. TRBV21-1 corresponds to a pseudogene. This CDR3 spans 14 amino acids.